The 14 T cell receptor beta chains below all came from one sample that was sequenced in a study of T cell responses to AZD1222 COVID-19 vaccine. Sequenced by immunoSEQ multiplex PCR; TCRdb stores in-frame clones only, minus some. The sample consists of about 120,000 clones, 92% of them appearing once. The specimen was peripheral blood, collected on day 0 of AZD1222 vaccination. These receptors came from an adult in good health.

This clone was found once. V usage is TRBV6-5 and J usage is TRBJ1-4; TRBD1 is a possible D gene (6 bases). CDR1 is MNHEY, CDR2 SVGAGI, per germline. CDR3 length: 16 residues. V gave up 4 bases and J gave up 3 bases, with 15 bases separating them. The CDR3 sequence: CASSSSGALANEKLFF. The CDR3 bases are TGTGCCAGCAGTTCGTCGGGGGCGCTGGCTAATGAAAAACTGTTTTTT.

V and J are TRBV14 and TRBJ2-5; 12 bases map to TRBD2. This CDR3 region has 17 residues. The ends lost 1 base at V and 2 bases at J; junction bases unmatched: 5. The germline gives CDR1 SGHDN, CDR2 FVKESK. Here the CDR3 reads CASSQASGRAPQETQYF. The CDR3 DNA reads TGTGCCAGCAGCCAAGCTAGCGGGAGGGCCCCGCAAGAGACCCAGTACTTC.

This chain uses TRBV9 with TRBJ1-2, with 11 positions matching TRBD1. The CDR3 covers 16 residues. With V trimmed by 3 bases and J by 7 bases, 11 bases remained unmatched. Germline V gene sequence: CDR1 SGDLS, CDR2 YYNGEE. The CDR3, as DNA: TGTGCCAGCAGCGGGGTCAAAACCGGGACAGGGGGTGGCTACACCTTC. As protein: CASSGVKTGTGGGYTF.

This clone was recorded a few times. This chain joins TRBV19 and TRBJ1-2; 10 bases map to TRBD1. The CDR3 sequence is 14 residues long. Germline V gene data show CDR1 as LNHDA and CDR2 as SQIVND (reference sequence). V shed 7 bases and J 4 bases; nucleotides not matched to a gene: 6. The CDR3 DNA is TGTGCCAGTACCGCGACAGGGGGCGTCTATGGCTACACCTTC. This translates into CASTATGGVYGYTF.

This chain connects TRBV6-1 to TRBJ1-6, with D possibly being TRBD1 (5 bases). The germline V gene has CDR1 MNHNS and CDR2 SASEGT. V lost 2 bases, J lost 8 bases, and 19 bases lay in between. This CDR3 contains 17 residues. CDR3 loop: CASSEFTGRRADSPLHF. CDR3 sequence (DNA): TGTGCCAGCAGTGAATTCACAGGACGCCGGGCGGATTCACCCCTCCACTTT.

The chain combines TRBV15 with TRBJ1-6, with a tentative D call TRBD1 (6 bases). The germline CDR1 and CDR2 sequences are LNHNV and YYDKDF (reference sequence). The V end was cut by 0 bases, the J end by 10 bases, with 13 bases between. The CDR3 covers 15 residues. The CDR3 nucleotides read TGTGCCACCAGCAGAGATGGGGCGGGGGCATCACCCCTCCACTTT. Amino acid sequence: CATSRDGAGASPLHF.

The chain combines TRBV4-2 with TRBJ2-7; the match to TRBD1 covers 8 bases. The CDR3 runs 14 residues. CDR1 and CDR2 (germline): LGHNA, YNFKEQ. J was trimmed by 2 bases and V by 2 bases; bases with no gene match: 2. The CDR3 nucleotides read TGTGCCAGCAGCCAAAGGACAGGGACCTACGAGCAGTACTTC. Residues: CASSQRTGTYEQYF.

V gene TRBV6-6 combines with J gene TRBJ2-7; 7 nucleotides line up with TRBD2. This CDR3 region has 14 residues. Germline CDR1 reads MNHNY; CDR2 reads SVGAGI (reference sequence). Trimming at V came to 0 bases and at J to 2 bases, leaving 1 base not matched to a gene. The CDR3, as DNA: TGTGCCAGCAGTTACTCGGGGGGGACCTACGAGCAGTACTTC. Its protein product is CASSYSGGTYEQYF.

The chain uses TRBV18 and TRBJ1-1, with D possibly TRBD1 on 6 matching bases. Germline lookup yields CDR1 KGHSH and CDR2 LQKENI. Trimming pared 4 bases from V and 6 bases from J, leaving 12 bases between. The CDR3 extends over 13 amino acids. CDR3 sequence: CASSRGQTPEAFF. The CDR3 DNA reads TGTGCCAGCTCACGGGGGCAGACCCCTGAAGCTTTCTTT.

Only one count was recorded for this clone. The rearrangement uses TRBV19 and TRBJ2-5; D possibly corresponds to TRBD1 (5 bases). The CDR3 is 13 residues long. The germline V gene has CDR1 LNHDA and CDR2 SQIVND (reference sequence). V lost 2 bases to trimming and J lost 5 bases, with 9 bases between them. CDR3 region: CASSILQGETQYF. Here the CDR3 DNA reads TGTGCCAGTAGTATACTCCAGGGTGAGACCCAGTACTTC.

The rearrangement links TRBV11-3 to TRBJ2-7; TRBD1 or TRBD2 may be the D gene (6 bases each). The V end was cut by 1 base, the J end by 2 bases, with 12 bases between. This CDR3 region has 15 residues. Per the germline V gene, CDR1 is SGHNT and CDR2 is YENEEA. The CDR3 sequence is CASSLGTGGPYEQYV. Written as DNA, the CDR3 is TGTGCCAGCAGCTTAGGGACCGGGGGCCCCTACGAGCAGTACGTC.

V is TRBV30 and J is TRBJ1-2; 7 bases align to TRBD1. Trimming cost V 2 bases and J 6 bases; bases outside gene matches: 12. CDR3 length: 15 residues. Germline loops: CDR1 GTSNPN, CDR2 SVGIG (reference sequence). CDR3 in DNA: TGTGCCTGGAGTTTGAAAGGGGGCGCGACCCATGGCTACACCTTC. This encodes CAWSLKGGATHGYTF.

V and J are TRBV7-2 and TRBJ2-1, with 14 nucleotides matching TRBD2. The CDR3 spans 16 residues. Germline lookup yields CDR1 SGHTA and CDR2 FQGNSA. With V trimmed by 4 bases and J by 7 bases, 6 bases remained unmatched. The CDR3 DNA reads TGTGCCAGCAGCTGGGGACTAGCGGGAGACGGGAATGAGCAGTTCTTC. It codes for CASSWGLAGDGNEQFF.

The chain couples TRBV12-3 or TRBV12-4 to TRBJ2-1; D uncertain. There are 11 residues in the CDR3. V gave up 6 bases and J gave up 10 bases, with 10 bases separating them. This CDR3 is CASSRRGEQFF. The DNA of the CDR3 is TGTGCCAGCAGCCGCAGAGGAGAGCAGTTCTTC.